The next 28 T cell receptor beta chains were all read from a single sample in a study of blood T cell repertoires in COVID-19. Measured with immunoSEQ multiplex PCR; TCRdb has only the in-frame clones, and not every one. This sample has about 150,000 clones; roughly 81% occur once, and the top ten carry less than 3.5%. The specimen was peripheral blood. All receptors come from an elderly woman with COVID-19, enrolled during active disease.

The chain combines TRBV7-3 with TRBJ2-3; tentative D call: TRBD2 (6 bases). V shed 5 bases and J shed 9 bases, with 9 bases lying between them. This CDR3 has 11 amino acids. Germline V gene lookup returns CDR1 SGHTA and CDR2 FQGTGA. Here the CDR3 reads CASSTGSTQYF. CDR3 sequence (DNA): TGTGCCAGCAGCACCGGGAGCACGCAGTATTTT.

The chain uses TRBV5-4 and TRBJ2-2, with a possible D match to TRBD2 (6 bases). CDR3 length equals 16 residues. V lost 4 bases to trimming and J lost 2 bases, with 15 bases between them. Per germline, CDR1 SGHNT and CDR2 YYREEE (reference sequence). The CDR3 reads CASSHSPGVNTGELFF. CDR3 sequence (DNA): TGTGCCAGCAGCCACAGCCCGGGGGTAAACACCGGGGAGCTGTTTTTT.

CDR3: CASSLLGGTYEQYF. In nucleotides, the CDR3 is TGTGCCAGCAGCTTATTGGGGGGGACCTACGAGCAGTACTTC. The V call is TRBV7-3, the J call TRBJ2-7; TRBD2 agrees at 7 bases. V was pared by 2 bases and J by 2 bases, with 3 bases of the junction left unmatched. The CDR3 has 14 amino acids. The germline V gene encodes CDR1 SGHTA and CDR2 FQGTGA.

This chain joins TRBV7-2 and TRBJ1-6; D call uncertain. CDR1 and CDR2 (germline): SGHTA, FQGNSA. This CDR3 comprises 14 residues. Trimming took off 3 bases at V and 9 bases at J, with 12 bases between the two ends. The CDR3 here is CASSLGMPPSPLHF. CDR3 in DNA: TGTGCCAGCAGCTTGGGCATGCCTCCTTCACCCCTCCACTTT.

This clone was seen once. The chain is built from TRBV27 and TRBJ1-2; the match to TRBD1 covers 8 bases. The trim removed 6 bases at V and 8 bases at J, leaving 11 bases unmatched. Germline V gene sequence: CDR1 MNHEY, CDR2 SMNVEV (reference sequence). The CDR3 is 14 residues long. The CDR3 DNA sequence: TGTGCCAGCAGCGTTACAGGGGGGTATGGGGGCTACACCTTC. Its protein is CASSVTGGYGGYTF.

This rearrangement joins TRBV7-8 to TRBJ2-3, with D uncertain. The CDR3 runs 14 residues. In germline, CDR1 is SGHVS, CDR2 FQNEAQ. The V end lost 3 bases, the J end lost 0 bases, and 7 bases lay between the germline ends. CDR3 region: CASSLSTSTDTQYF. The CDR3 DNA is TGTGCCAGCAGCTTGTCCACAAGCACAGATACGCAGTATTTT.

This chain links TRBV24-1 with TRBJ2-5; unclear D gene. Trimming stripped 1 base from V and 2 bases from J, with 4 bases between. Germline V lookup: CDR1 KGHDR, CDR2 SFDVKD. The CDR3 consists of 13 residues. The CDR3 loop is CATSDFLQETQYF. The CDR3 DNA reads TGTGCCACCAGTGATTTTTTACAAGAGACCCAGTACTTC.

The CDR3 loop reads CASSRTSGSSSGANVLTF. The DNA of the CDR3 is TGCGCCAGCAGCCGAACCTCCGGGTCTAGCTCTGGGGCCAACGTCCTGACTTTC. The chain links TRBV4-3 to TRBJ2-6; D is undetermined. This CDR3 has 18 residues. CDR1 and CDR2 (germline): LGHNA, YSLEER. Trimming pared 4 bases from V and 0 bases from J, leaving 16 bases between.

The J gene is TRBJ2-5, the V gene TRBV5-1; TRBD2 matches at 16 bases. V lost 4 bases and J lost 5; bases outside the gene matches: 8. This CDR3 contains 17 residues. Germline CDR1 and CDR2: SGHRS and YFSETQ. The CDR3 spells CASSTGTSGRALETQYF. For the CDR3, the DNA is TGCGCCAGCAGCACGGGGACTAGCGGGAGGGCCCTGGAGACCCAGTACTTC.

V usage is TRBV1 and J usage is TRBJ2-1; TRBD2, the D gene given by the table, was not confirmed from the DNA. TRBV1 is shown as a pseudogene. The CDR3 sequence is 18 residues long. CDR3: CTSSLRTSGSPLHNEQFF. The CDR3 DNA follows: TGCACCAGCAGCCTTCGGACTAGCGGGAGCCCATTGCACAATGAGCAGTTCTTC.

This chain uses TRBV18 with TRBJ2-6; TRBD1 agrees at 10 bases. Trimming took 2 bases from V and 1 from J; bases not matched to a gene: 5. Germline loops: CDR1 KGHSH, CDR2 LQKENI. The CDR3 spans 18 residues. CDR3 amino acids: CASSPRQGASSGANVLTF. In DNA form, the CDR3 reads TGTGCCAGCTCACCAAGACAGGGGGCTTCGTCTGGGGCCAACGTCCTGACTTTC.

The chain couples TRBV10-3 to TRBJ2-5, with a weak D call TRBD1 (6 bases). CDR3 length: 13 residues. Germline V gene data show CDR1 as ENHRY and CDR2 as SYGVKD. V gave up 7 bases and J gave up 5 bases, with 14 bases separating them. As DNA, the CDR3 is TGTGCCATCACGGACAGTTTGCGGGAGACCCAGTACTTC. It specifies CAITDSLRETQYF.

J is TRBJ2-5 and V is TRBV11-2; 9 bases agree with TRBD2. With 7 bases clipped from V and 4 bases from J, the junction kept 19 bases outside the gene matches. Looked up from germline, CDR1 is SGHAT and CDR2 is FQNNGV. The CDR3 spans 18 residues. CDR3 region: CASTYSLLAGRGGETQYF. The CDR3 nucleotides read TGTGCCAGCACTTACTCCCTTCTAGCGGGGAGGGGGGGAGAGACCCAGTACTTC. Full variable domain (missing parts from reference TRBV11-2 and TRBJ2-5): EAGVAQSPRYKIIEKRQSVAFWCNPISGHATLYWYQQILGQGPKLLIQFQNNGVVDDSQLPKDRFSAERLKGVDSTLKIQPAKLEDSAVYLCASTYSLLAGRGGETQYFGPGTRLLVL.

The table lists this clone with a count of one. This chain uses TRBV10-3 with TRBJ2-7, with 8 positions matching TRBD2. Per the germline V gene, CDR1 is ENHRY and CDR2 is SYGVKD. CDR3 size: 15 residues. Trimming at V came to 3 bases and at J to 0 bases, leaving 4 bases not matched to a gene. CDR3 coding DNA: TGTGCCATCAGTGATCGGGGGGGCCTCTCCTACGAGCAGTACTTC. Its protein is CAISDRGGLSYEQYF.

The chain employs TRBV7-9 and TRBJ2-5, with D tentatively TRBD1 (6 bases). In germline, CDR1 is SEHNR, CDR2 FQNEAQ (reference sequence). This CDR3 comprises 14 residues. V lost 1 base and J 4 bases, leaving 10 bases between the germline ends. In DNA form, the CDR3 reads TGTGCCAGCAGCTTAGTCACAGGGCTAGAGACCCAGTACTTC. Amino acids: CASSLVTGLETQYF.

A single count supports this clone. The chain has TRBV28 and TRBJ1-6, with D tentatively TRBD1 (6 bases). The length of the CDR3 is 17 residues. Per germline, CDR1 MDHEN and CDR2 SYDVKM. The ends were cut back, 7 bases at V and 2 bases at J, with 18 bases in the middle. CDR3 in amino acids: CASTPVGGGPYNSPLHF. The CDR3 region has the DNA TGTGCCAGCACCCCTGTGGGAGGGGGGCCCTATAATTCACCCCTCCACTTT. The whole variable domain, filled in from reference TRBV28 and TRBJ1-6, reads DVKVTQSSRYLVKRTGEKVFLECVQDMDHENMFWYRQDPGLGLRLIYFSYDVKMKEKGDIPEGYSVSREKKERFSLILESASTNQTSMYLCASTPVGGGPYNSPLHFGNGTRLTVT.

This chain joins TRBV18 and TRBJ2-1; 10 bases map to TRBD1. V gave up 3 bases and J gave up 2 bases; unmatched junction bases: 4. From germline, CDR1 is KGHSH and CDR2 LQKENI. This CDR3 has 16 residues. The CDR3 DNA is TGTGCCAGCTCACCTAGACAGGGGGCAACCTACAATGAGCAGTTCTTC. Encoded protein: CASSPRQGATYNEQFF.

This clone has more than one count but fewer than ten. The chain links TRBV5-1 to TRBJ1-3; D not resolved. Germline CDR1 is SGHRS and CDR2 is YFSETQ. The CDR3 spans 16 residues. The V and J ends lost 0 bases and 0 bases respectively, with 10 bases between them. CDR3 sequence: CASSLDLYNSGNTIYF. CDR3 nucleotide sequence: TGCGCCAGCAGCTTGGACCTTTACAACTCTGGAAACACCATATATTTT.

The J gene is TRBJ2-1, the V gene TRBV9; D may be TRBD2 (5 bases). Per germline, CDR1 SGDLS and CDR2 YYNGEE. Trimming pared 0 bases from V and 0 bases from J, leaving 10 bases between. The CDR3 is 16 amino acids. The CDR3 loop is CASSVGLTTSYNEQFF. For the CDR3, the DNA is TGTGCCAGCAGCGTAGGACTAACCACCTCCTACAATGAGCAGTTCTTC.

This clone was detected a few times. This chain uses TRBV12-3 or TRBV12-4 with TRBJ1-2; maybe TRBD1 (6 bases). The CDR3 consists of 12 residues. Trimming shortened V by 3 bases and J by 8 bases, and 10 bases separated the two germline ends. The CDR3 sequence is CASSFGQSGYTF. In DNA, the CDR3 is TGTGCCAGCAGTTTTGGACAGTCGGGCTACACCTTC.

The rearrangement links TRBV7-9 to TRBJ2-7; D remains unclear. The CDR3 consists of 18 residues. Trimming stripped 3 bases from V and 0 bases from J, with 21 bases between. In germline, CDR1 is SEHNR, CDR2 FQNEAQ (reference sequence). The CDR3 DNA follows: TGTGCCAGCAGCTTTGCCGCGGAACCGGTGGTTAGCTCCTACGAGCAGTACTTC. Its protein product is CASSFAAEPVVSSYEQYF.

This chain joins TRBV6-5 and TRBJ1-3; 7 bases fit TRBD1. Unmatched junction bases numbered 0, after V lost 5 bases and J lost 2 bases. CDR1 and CDR2 from the germline V gene are MNHEY and SVGAGI. The CDR3 spans 13 residues. The CDR3 sequence: CASSQGAGNTIYF. The CDR3 DNA is TGTGCCAGCAGTCAGGGGGCTGGAAACACCATATATTTT.

This chain links TRBV5-5 with TRBJ2-1; 7 bases fit TRBD1. The V and J ends lost 0 bases and 1 base, in that order; junction bases with no gene match: 4. The CDR3 contains 16 residues. The germline V gene has CDR1 SGHKS and CDR2 YYEKEE (reference sequence). CDR3 amino acids: CASSLAGQASYNEQFF. The CDR3 DNA reads as TGTGCCAGCAGCTTGGCAGGACAGGCATCCTACAATGAGCAGTTCTTC.

The V gene is TRBV5-4, the J gene TRBJ1-1; 9 bases fit TRBD1. The CDR3 is made up of 14 amino acids. From germline, CDR1 is SGHNT and CDR2 YYREEE (reference sequence). The junction had 5 bases not matched to a gene; V was cut back by 4 bases and J by 4 bases. The chain's CDR3 is CASSTDRGPTEAFF. CDR3 sequence (DNA): TGTGCCAGCAGCACGGACAGGGGTCCCACTGAAGCTTTCTTT.

This chain links TRBV6-2 or TRBV6-3 with TRBJ2-1, with 10 bases identical to TRBD2. Germline values: CDR1 MNHEY, CDR2 SVGEGT. With V trimmed by 2 bases and J by 9 bases, 7 bases remained unmatched. CDR3 length equals 15 residues. CDR3 sequence reads: CASSYEASGSSEQFF. DNA for the CDR3: TGTGCCAGCAGTTACGAGGCTAGCGGGAGTAGTGAGCAGTTCTTC.

The chain joins TRBV6-2 or TRBV6-3 to TRBJ2-7; 10 nucleotides match TRBD2. The CDR3 totals 14 residues. CDR1 MNHEY and CDR2 SVGEGT come from the germline V gene. The V and J ends lost 5 bases and 3 bases, in that order; junction bases with no gene match: 4. CDR3 amino acids: CASSVGLALYEQYF. The CDR3 DNA is TGTGCCAGCAGTGTGGGACTAGCGCTCTACGAGCAGTACTTC.

The CDR3 region is CASTVGGQGLLSNYGYTF. CDR3 sequence (DNA): TGTGCCAGCACCGTGGGGGGGCAGGGTCTTCTATCTAACTATGGCTACACCTTC. The chain uses TRBV28 and TRBJ1-2; D is possibly TRBD1 (6 bases). This CDR3 is 18 amino acids long. Trimming took off 7 bases at V and 0 bases at J, with 24 bases between the two ends. Germline V gene data show CDR1 as MDHEN and CDR2 as SYDVKM.

The CDR3 sequence is CASENNRVTGELFF. The CDR3 nucleotides read TGTGCAAGCGAAAACAACAGGGTCACCGGGGAGCTGTTTTTT. V usage is TRBV2 and J usage is TRBJ2-2, with a possible D match to TRBD1 (6 bases). Germline loops: CDR1 SNHLY, CDR2 FYNNEI. This CDR3 contains 14 residues.